This T cell receptor (beta chain) was sequenced for a study of T cell responses to AZD1222 COVID-19 vaccine. Study conclusions and caveats: Clonal diversity was possibly underestimated; the donors were predominantly white British and more often female. Repertoires in all cases were sampled only once the peak T cell response had passed.

This clone was counted only a few times. The antigen remains unidentified. TCRdb keeps only in-frame clones here, not all; method: immunoSEQ multiplex PCR. The sample yields over 80,000 clones, approximately 91% seen once. Looked up from germline, CDR1 is SGHTA and CDR2 is FQGNSA. This CDR3 contains 15 residues. The ends were cut back, 3 bases at V and 0 bases at J, with 9 bases in the middle. The chain joins TRBV7-2 to TRBJ1-5, with no clear D. This TCR came from an adult who received the AZD1222 COVID-19 vaccine. The sample consisted of peripheral blood, taken 28 days after the second AZD1222 dose. The CDR3 here is CASSFEGLSNQPQHF. CDR3 DNA sequence: TGTGCCAGCAGCTTCGAGGGCCTTAGCAATCAGCCCCAGCATTTT.